Described below is a single T cell receptor beta chain sequence and its context. The PCR contained 60 Vbeta and 13 Jbeta primers. Generated by immunoSEQ multiplex PCR, the TCRdb table keeps only in-frame clones and is missing some. The sample shows 100,000 to 150,000 clones, 60% to 80% of them seen only once. Germline V CDR1 and CDR2: MDHEN, SYDVKM. V shed 3 bases, J shed 4 bases, and the junction held 6 bases outside the gene matches. This CDR3 has 14 residues. The data originate from a study of cytomegalovirus exposure and HLA in healthy donors. Input material: PBMCs. The chain combines TRBV28 with TRBJ2-7; 7 nucleotides align to TRBD2. This clonotype was obtained from a woman aged 45 to 65 in good health and CMV-seronegative. The CDR3 sequence: CASSLGGSGYEQYF. The DNA of the CDR3 is TGTGCCAGCAGTTTGGGGGGTAGCGGGTACGAGCAGTACTTC.